This T cell receptor (beta chain) came from a study of cytomegalovirus exposure and HLA in healthy donors. V lost 8 bases to trimming and J lost 1 base; unmatched junction nucleotides: 2. CDR1 and CDR2 from the germline V gene are SNHLY and FYNNEI. This CDR3 is 13 amino acids long. Study-wide results and caveats: A later analysis linked a missense variant in DCLRE1C to the trimming of TCR beta V and J genes.

In regard to this clone: Its antigen is unidentified.

A multiplex PCR was run with 60 Vbeta primers and 13 Jbeta primers. Assay used: immunoSEQ multiplex PCR; TCRdb lists only in-frame clones, some missing. Altogether around 87,000 clones are present, roughly 80% being singletons, with the ten largest covering roughly 1.3%. At sampling all donors were nominally healthy, likely with unrecorded immune exposures. The TCR originated in a girl aged 2-10 years in good health and CMV-seropositive. Sequencing input: PBMCs. The chain is built from TRBV2 and TRBJ1-1, with 9 bases identical to TRBD1. CDR3 DNA: TGTGCCAGCGGGGGACAGGGGAACACTGAAGCTTTCTTT. Its protein is CASGGQGNTEAFF.